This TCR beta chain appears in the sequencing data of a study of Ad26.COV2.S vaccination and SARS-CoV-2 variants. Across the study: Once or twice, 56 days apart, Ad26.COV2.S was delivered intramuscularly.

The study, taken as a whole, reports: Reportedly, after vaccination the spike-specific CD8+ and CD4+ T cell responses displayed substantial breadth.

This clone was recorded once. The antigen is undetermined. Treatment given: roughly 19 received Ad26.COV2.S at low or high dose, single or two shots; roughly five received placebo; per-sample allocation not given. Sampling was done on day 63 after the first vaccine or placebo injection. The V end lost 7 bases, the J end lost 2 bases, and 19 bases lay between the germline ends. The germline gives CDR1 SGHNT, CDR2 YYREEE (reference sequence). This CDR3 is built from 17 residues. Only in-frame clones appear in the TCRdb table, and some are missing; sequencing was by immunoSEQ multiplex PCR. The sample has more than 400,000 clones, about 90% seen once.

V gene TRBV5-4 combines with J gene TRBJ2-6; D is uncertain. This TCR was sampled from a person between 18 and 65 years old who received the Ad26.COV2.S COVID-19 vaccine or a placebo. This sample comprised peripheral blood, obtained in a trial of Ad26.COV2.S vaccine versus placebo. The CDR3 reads CASGRLLGSPGANVLTF. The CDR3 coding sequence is TGTGCCAGCGGCCGATTGTTGGGTTCTCCTGGGGCCAACGTCCTGACTTTC.